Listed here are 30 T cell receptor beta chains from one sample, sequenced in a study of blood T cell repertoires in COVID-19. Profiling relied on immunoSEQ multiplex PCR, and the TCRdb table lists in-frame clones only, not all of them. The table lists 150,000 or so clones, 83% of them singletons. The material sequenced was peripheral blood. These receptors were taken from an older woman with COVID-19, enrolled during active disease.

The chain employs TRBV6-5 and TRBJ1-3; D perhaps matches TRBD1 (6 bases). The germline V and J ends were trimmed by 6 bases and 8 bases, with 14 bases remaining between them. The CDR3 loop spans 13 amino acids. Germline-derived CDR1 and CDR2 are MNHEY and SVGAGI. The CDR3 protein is CASSVTGMHTIYF. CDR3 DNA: TGTGCCAGCAGCGTCACAGGGATGCACACCATATATTTT.

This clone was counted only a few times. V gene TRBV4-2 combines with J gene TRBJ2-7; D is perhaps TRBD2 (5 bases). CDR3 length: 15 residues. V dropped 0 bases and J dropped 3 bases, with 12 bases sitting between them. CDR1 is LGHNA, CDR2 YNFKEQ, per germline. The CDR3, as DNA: TGTGCCAGCAGCCAAGAATTGGGAGCGGACTACGAGCAGTACTTC. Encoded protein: CASSQELGADYEQYF.

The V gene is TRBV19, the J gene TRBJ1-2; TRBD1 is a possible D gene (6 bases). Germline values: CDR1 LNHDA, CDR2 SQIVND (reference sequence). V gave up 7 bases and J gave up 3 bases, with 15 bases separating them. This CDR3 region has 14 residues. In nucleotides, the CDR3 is TGTGCCAGTACCCAAGCAGGGGATCACTATGGCTACACCTTC. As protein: CASTQAGDHYGYTF. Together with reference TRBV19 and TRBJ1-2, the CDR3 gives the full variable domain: DGGITQSPKYLFRKEGQNVTLSCEQNLNHDAMYWYRQDPGQGLRLIYYSQIVNDFQKGDIAEGYSVSREKKESFPLTVTSAQKNPTAFYLCASTQAGDHYGYTFGSGTRLTVV.

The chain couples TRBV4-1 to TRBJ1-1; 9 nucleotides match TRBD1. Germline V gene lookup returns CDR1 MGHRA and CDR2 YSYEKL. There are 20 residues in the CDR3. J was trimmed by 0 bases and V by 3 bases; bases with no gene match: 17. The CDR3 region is CASSHRGLGYRGRVNTEAFF. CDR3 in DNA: TGCGCCAGCAGCCATAGGGGGCTGGGCTACAGGGGGCGGGTGAACACTGAAGCTTTCTTT.

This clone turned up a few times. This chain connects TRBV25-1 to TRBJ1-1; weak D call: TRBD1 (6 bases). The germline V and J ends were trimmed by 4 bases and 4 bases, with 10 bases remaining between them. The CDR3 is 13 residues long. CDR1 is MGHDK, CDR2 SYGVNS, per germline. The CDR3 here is CASSVRGATEAFF. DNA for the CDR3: TGTGCCAGCAGTGTCAGGGGTGCCACTGAAGCTTTCTTT.

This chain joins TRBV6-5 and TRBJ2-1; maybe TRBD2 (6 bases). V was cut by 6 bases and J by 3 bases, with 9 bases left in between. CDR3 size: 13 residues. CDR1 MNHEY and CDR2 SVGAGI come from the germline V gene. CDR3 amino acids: CASSPGVYNEQFF. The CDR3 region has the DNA TGTGCCAGCAGCCCGGGAGTCTACAATGAGCAGTTCTTC.

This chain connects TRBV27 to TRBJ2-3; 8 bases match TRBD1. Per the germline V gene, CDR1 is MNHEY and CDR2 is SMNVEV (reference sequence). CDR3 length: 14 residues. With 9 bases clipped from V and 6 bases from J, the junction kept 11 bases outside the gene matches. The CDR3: CASRDAYRGDTQYF. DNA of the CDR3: TGTGCCAGTCGCGACGCCTACAGGGGGGATACGCAGTATTTT.

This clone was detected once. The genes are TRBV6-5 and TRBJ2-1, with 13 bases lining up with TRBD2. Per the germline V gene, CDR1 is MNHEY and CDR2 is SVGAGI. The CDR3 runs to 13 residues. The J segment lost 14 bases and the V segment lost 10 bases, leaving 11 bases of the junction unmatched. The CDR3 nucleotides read TGTGCCACTCAACTAGCGGGAGGGGATATAGAGTTCTTC. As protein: CATQLAGGDIEFF.

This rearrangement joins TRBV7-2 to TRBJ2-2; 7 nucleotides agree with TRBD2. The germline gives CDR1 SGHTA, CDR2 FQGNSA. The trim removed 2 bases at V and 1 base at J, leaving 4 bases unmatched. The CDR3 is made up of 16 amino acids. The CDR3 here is CASSLQGGGNTGELFF. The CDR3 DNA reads TGTGCCAGCAGCTTACAGGGCGGGGGGAACACCGGGGAGCTGTTTTTT. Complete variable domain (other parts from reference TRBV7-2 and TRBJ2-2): GAGVSQSPSNKVTEKGKDVELRCDPISGHTALYWYRQSLGQGLEFLIYFQGNSAPDKSGLPSDRFSAERTGGSVSTLTIQRTQQEDSAVYLCASSLQGGGNTGELFFGEGSRLTVL.

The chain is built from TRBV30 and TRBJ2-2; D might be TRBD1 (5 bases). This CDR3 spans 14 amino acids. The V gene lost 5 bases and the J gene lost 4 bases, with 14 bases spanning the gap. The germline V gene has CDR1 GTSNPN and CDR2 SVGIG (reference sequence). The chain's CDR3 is CAWCPTVLTGELFF. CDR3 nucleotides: TGTGCCTGGTGCCCGACAGTGCTCACCGGGGAGCTGTTTTTT.

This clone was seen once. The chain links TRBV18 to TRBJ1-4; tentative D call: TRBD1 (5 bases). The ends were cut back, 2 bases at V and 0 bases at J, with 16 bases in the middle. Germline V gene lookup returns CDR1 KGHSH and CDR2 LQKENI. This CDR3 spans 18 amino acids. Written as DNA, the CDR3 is TGTGCCAGCTCACCAATGCCGGCAGGGACTGCAACTAATGAAAAACTGTTTTTT. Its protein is CASSPMPAGTATNEKLFF.

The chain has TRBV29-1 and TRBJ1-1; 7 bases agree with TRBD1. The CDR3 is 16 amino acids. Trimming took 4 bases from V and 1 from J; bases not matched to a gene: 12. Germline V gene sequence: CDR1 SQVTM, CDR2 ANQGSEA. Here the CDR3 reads CSVAGDRLLSNTEAFF. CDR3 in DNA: TGCAGCGTTGCCGGGGACAGACTCCTTTCGAACACTGAAGCTTTCTTT.

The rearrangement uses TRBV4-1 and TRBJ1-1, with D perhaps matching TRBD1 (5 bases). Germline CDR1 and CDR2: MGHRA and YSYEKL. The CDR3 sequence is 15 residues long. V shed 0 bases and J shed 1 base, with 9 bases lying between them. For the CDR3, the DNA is TGCGCCAGCAGCCAAGAAGCTCAGGGGAACACTGAAGCTTTCTTT. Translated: CASSQEAQGNTEAFF.

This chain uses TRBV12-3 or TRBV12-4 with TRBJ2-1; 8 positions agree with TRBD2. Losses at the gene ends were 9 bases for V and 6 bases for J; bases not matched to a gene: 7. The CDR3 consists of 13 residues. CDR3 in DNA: TGTGCCAGTAAGCGGGAGCTCCCCAATGAGCAGTTCTTC. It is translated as CASKRELPNEQFF.

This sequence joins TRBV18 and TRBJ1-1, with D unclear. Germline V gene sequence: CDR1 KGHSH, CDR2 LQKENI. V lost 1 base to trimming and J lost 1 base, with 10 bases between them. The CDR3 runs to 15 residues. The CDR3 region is CASSPRLQKNTEAFF. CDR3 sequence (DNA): TGTGCCAGCTCACCACGGTTGCAGAAGAACACTGAAGCTTTCTTT.

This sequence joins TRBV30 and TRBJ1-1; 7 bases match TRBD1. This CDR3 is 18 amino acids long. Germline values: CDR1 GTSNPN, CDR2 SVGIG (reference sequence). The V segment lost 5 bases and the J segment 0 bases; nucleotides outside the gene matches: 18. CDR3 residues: CAWRSVRGMRGMNTEAFF. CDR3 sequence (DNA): TGTGCCTGGCGATCCGTCAGGGGGATGAGGGGCATGAACACTGAAGCTTTCTTT.

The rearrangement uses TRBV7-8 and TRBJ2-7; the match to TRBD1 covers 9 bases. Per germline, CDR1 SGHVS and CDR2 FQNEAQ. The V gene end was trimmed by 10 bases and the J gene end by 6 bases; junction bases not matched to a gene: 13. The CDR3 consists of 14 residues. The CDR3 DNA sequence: TGTGCCACCAAGCTTGGGGACAGGGTATCCGAGCAGTACTTC. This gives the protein CATKLGDRVSEQYF.

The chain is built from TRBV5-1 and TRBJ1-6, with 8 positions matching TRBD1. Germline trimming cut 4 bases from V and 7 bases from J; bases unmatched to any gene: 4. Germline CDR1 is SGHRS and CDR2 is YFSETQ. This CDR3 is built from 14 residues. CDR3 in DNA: TGCGCCAGCAGCCGTGGACAGGGAAATTCACCCCTCCACTTT. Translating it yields CASSRGQGNSPLHF.

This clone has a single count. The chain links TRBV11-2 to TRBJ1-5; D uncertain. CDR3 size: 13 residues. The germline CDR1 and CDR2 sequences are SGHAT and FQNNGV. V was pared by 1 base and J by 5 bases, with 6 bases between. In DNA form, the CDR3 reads TGTGCCAGCAGCTTAGGTCGAGATCAGCCCCAGCATTTT. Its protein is CASSLGRDQPQHF.

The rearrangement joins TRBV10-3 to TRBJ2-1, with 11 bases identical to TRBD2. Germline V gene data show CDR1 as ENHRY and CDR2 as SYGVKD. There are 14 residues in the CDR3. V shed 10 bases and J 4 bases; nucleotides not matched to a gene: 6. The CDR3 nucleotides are TGTGCCAGTACCGGGACTAGCGGATACAATGAGCAGTTCTTC. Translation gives CASTGTSGYNEQFF.

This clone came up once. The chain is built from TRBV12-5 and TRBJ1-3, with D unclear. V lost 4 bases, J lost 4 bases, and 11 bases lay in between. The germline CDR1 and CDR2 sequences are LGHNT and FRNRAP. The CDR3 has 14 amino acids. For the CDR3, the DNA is TGTGCTAGTGGTTCCCCCGCAGGCGGAAACACCATATATTTT. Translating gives CASGSPAGGNTIYF. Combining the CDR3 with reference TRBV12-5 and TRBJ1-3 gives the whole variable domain DARVTQTPRHKVTEMGQEVTMRCQPILGHNTVFWYRQTMMQGLELLAYFRNRAPLDDSGMPKDRFSAEMPDATLATLKIQPSEPRDSAVYFCASGSPAGGNTIYFGEGSWLTVV.

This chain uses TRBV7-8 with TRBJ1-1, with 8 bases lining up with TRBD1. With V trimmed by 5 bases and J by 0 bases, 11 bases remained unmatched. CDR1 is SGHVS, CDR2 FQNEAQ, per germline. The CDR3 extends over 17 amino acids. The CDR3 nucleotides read TGTGCCAGCAGCCCCCAGGGGGCCTACAGATTGAACACTGAAGCTTTCTTT. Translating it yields CASSPQGAYRLNTEAFF. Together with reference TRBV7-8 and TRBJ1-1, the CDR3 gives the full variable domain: GAGVSQSPRYKVAKRGQDVALRCDPISGHVSLFWYQQALGQGPEFLTYFQNEAQLDKSGLPSDRFFAERPEGSVSTLKIQRTQQEDSAVYLCASSPQGAYRLNTEAFFGQGTRLTVV.

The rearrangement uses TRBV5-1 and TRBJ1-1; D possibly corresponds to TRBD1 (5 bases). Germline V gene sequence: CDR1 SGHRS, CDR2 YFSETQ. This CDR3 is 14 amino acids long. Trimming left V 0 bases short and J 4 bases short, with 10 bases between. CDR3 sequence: CASSLAAQGTEAFF. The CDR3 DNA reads TGCGCCAGCAGCTTGGCAGCTCAGGGCACTGAAGCTTTCTTT. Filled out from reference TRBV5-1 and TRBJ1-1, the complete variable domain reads KAGVTQTPRYLIKTRGQQVTLSCSPISGHRSVSWYQQTPGQGLQFLFEYFSETQRNKGNFPGRFSGRQFSNSRSEMNVSTLELGDSALYLCASSLAAQGTEAFFGQGTRLTVV.

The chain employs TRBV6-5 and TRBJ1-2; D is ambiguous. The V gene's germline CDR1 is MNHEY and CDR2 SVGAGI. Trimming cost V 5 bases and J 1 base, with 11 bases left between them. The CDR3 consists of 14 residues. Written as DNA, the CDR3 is TGTGCCAGCAGTAGTCTCTCAGTTAACTATGGCTACACCTTC. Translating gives CASSSLSVNYGYTF.

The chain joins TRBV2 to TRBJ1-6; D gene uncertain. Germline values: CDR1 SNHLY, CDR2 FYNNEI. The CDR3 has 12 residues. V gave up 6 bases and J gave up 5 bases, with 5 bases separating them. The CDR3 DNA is TGTGCCAGCAGCCCCAATAATTCACCCCTCCACTTT. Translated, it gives CASSPNNSPLHF.

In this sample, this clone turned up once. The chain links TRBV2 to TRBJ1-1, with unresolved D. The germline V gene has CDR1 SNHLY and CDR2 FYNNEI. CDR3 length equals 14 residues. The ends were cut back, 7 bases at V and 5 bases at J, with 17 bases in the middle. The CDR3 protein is CASTVRGGRTEAFF. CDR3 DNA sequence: TGTGCCAGCACAGTCCGGGGTGGGCGGACTGAAGCTTTCTTT.

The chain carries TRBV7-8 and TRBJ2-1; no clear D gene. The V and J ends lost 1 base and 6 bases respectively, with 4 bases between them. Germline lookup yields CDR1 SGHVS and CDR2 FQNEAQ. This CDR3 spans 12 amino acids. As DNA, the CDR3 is TGTGCCAGCAGCTTAGTAGCCAATGAGCAGTTCTTC. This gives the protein CASSLVANEQFF.

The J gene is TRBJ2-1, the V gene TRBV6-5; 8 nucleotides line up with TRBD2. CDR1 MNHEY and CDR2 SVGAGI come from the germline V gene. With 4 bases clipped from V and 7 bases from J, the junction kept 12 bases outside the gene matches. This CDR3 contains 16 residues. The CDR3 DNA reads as TGTGCCAGCAGTTCCCTCCGGGAGGTAGCGGGGAATGAGCAGTTCTTC. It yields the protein CASSSLREVAGNEQFF.

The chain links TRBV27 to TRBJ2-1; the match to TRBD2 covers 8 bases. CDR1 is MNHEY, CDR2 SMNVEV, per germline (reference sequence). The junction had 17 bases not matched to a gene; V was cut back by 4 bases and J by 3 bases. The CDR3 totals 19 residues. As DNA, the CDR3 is TGTGCCAGCAGTTCAAAAACCGGGGGAGGCGGGAGGTTCTACAATGAGCAGTTCTTC. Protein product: CASSSKTGGGGRFYNEQFF.

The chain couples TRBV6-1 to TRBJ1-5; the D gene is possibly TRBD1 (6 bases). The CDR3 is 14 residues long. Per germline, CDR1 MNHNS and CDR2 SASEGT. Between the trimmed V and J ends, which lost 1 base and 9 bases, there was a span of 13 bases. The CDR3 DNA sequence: TGTGCCAGCAGTGAAGTGACAGGTCGCCGGCCCCAGCATTTT. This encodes CASSEVTGRRPQHF.